This T cell receptor (beta chain) was identified in a study of T cell responses to AZD1222 COVID-19 vaccine. Study outcomes and limitations: Mostly white British, mostly female donors; authors suggested clonal diversity may be underestimated. Among spike-specific TCRs, nearly half reportedly target unmutated variant regions. A rise in Spike-specific TCR breadth and depth followed two AZD1222 doses.

The protocol was immunoSEQ multiplex PCR, while the TCRdb copy is restricted to in-frame clones and leaves out a portion. The data show about 120,000 clones, with 80% to 90% seen just once and roughly 1.6% held by the top ten. CDR1 GTSNPN and CDR2 SVGIG come from the germline V gene (reference sequence). Trimming shortened V by 2 bases and J by 7 bases, and 12 bases separated the two germline ends. The CDR3 spans 13 residues. Of note for this clone: What it binds is not known.

Specimen: peripheral blood, collected on day 0 of AZD1222 vaccination. The gene calls are TRBV30 and TRBJ1-5, with D tentatively TRBD1 (6 bases). This receptor was taken from an adult in good health. The CDR3 protein is CAWSTGAGQPQHF. The CDR3 nucleotides read TGTGCCTGGAGTACGGGGGCAGGACAGCCCCAGCATTTT.